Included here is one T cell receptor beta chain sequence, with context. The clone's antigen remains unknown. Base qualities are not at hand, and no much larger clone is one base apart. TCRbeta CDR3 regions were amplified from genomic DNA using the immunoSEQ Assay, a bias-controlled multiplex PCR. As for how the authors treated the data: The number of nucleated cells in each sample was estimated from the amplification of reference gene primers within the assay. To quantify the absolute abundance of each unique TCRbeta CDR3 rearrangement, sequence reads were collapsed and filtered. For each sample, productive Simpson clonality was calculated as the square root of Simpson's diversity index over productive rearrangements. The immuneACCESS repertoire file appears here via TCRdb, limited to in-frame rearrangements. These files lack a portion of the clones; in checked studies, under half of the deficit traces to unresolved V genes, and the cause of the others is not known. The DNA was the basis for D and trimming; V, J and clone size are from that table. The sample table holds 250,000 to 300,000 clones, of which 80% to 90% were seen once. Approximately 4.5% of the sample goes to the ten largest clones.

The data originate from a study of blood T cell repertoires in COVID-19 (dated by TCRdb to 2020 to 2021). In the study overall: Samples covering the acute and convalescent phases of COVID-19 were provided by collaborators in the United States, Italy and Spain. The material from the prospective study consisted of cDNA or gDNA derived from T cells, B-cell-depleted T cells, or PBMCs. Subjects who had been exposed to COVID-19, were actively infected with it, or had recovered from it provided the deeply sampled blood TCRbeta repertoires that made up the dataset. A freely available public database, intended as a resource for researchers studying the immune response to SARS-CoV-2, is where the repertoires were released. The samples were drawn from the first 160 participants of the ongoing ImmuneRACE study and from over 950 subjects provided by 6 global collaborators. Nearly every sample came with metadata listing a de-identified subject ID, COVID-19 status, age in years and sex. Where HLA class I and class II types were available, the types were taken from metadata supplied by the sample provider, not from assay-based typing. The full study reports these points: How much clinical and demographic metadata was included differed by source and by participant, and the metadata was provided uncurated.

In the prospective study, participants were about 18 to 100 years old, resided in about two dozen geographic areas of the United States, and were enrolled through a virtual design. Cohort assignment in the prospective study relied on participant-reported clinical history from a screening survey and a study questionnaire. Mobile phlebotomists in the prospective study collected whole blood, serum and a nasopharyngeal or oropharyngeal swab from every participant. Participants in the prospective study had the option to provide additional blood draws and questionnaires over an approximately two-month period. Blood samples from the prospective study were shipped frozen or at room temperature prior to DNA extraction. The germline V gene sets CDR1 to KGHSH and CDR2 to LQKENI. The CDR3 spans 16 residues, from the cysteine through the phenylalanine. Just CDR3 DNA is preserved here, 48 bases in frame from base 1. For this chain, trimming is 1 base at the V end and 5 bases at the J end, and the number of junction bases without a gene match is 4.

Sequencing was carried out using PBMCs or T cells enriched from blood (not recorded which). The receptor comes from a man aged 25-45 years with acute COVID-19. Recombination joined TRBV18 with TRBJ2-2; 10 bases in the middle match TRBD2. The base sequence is TGTGCCAGCTCACCACGGACTAGCGGTAGGACCGGGGAGCTGTTTTTT. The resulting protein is CASSPRTSGRTGELFF.